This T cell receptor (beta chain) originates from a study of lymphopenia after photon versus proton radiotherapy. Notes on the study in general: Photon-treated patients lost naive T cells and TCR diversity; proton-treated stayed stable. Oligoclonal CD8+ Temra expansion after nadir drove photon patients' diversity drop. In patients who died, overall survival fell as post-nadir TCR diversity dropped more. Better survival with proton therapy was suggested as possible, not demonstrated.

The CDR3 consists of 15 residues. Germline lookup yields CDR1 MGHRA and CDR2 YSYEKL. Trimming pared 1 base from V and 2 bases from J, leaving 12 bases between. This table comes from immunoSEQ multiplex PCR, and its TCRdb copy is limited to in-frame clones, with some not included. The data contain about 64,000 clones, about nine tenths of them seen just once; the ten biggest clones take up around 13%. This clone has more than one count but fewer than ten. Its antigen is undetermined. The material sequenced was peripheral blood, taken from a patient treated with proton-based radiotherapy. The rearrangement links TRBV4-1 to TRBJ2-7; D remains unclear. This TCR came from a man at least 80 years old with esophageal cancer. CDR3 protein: CASSQAQFSTYEQYF. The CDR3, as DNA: TGCGCCAGCAGCCAAGCCCAGTTCTCTACCTACGAGCAGTACTTC.